These 23 T cell receptor beta chains were sequenced from one sample in a study of STAT5B mutations in CD4+ large granular lymphocyte leukemia. Sequencing was performed with immunoSEQ multiplex PCR; in TCRdb, only in-frame clones are kept and a portion is missing. Of more than 6,000 clones listed, 74% were seen once; the top ten hold 1.9%. The sequencing sample was made of PBMCs. The receptors were sampled from a woman aged 65 to 85 with CD4+ T-cell large granular lymphocyte leukemia.

This clone was seen a few times. The chain has TRBV13 and TRBJ1-6; tentatively, D is TRBD1 (5 bases). This CDR3 has 14 residues. The germline V gene encodes CDR1 PRHDT and CDR2 FYEKMQ (reference sequence). Trimming took 4 bases from V and 7 from J, leaving 11 bases between them. CDR3 sequence reads: CASSYKTVNSPLHF. DNA of the CDR3: TGTGCCAGCAGCTACAAGACAGTAAATTCACCCCTCCACTTT.

The chain couples TRBV19 to TRBJ2-1; 12 nucleotides line up with TRBD1. J lost 8 bases, V lost 3 bases, and 5 bases had no gene match. This CDR3 has 15 residues. CDR1 is LNHDA, CDR2 SQIVND, per germline (reference sequence). In DNA, the CDR3 is TGTGCCAGTAGTATGGGGACAGGGGGCCTCTATGAGCAGTTCTTC. The encoded protein is CASSMGTGGLYEQFF.

In its sample, this clone was seen a few times. The chain uses TRBV4-3 and TRBJ1-1; no clear D gene. Germline lookup yields CDR1 LGHNA and CDR2 YSLEER. The CDR3 contains 14 residues. V gave up 4 bases and J gave up 0 bases, with 9 bases separating them. The CDR3 loop reads CASSPLGMNTEAFF. The CDR3 bases are TGCGCCAGCAGCCCCCTAGGAATGAACACTGAAGCTTTCTTT.

This sequence joins TRBV2 and TRBJ2-3, with D perhaps TRBD1 (5 bases). The CDR3 totals 14 residues. Between the trimmed V and J ends, which lost 4 bases and 3 bases, there was a span of 11 bases. Germline CDR1 is SNHLY and CDR2 is FYNNEI. The CDR3 here is CASSVPGPTDTQYF. DNA of the CDR3: TGTGCCAGCAGTGTTCCAGGGCCGACAGATACGCAGTATTTT. The full variable domain, in which reference TRBV2 and TRBJ2-3 provide the parts outside the CDR3, is EPEVTQTPSHQVTQMGQEVILRCVPISNHLYFYWYRQILGQKVEFLVSFYNNEISEKSEIFDDQFSVERPDGSNFTLKIRSTKLEDSAMYFCASSVPGPTDTQYFGPGTRLTVL.

This clone was detected a few times. This chain joins TRBV5-1 and TRBJ1-1; TRBD1 aligns across 8 bases. CDR3 length: 14 amino acids. The germline V gene encodes CDR1 SGHRS and CDR2 YFSETQ. J gave up 6 bases and V 4 bases, and 8 bases lay outside the gene matches. This CDR3 is CASSTEQGEAEAFF. The CDR3 bases are TGCGCCAGCAGCACCGAACAGGGGGAGGCTGAAGCTTTCTTT.

This chain connects TRBV6-5 to TRBJ1-6; D is unclear. This CDR3 spans 14 amino acids. Trimming removed 2 bases from V and 6 bases from J, with 8 bases in between. Germline assignment: CDR1 MNHEY and CDR2 SVGAGI. DNA of the CDR3: TGTGCCAGCAGTTACGTGCCGGCTAATTCACCCCTCCACTTT. This encodes CASSYVPANSPLHF.

This chain connects TRBV16 to TRBJ1-2; the D is unclear. The CDR3 is 14 amino acids. The germline V and J ends were trimmed by 2 bases and 2 bases, with 9 bases remaining between them. CDR1 and CDR2 from the germline V gene are KGHSY and FQNENV. This CDR3 reads CASSQRTVNYGYTF. As DNA, the CDR3 is TGTGCCAGCAGCCAAAGGACCGTAAACTATGGCTACACCTTC. The whole variable domain, remainder taken from reference TRBV16 and TRBJ1-2, is GEEVAQTPKHLVRGEGQKAKLYCAPIKGHSYVFWYQQVLKNEFKFLISFQNENVFDETGMPKERFSAKCLPNSPCSLEIQATKLEDSAVYFCASSQRTVNYGYTFGSGTRLTVV.

V usage is TRBV4-1 and J usage is TRBJ1-1; D call uncertain. CDR1 and CDR2 from the germline V gene are MGHRA and YSYEKL. The ends were cut back, 0 bases at V and 0 bases at J, with 8 bases in the middle. The CDR3 has 15 residues. Here the CDR3 DNA reads TGCGCCAGCAGCCAAGATCGGTGGGTGAACACTGAAGCTTTCTTT. Translation: CASSQDRWVNTEAFF.

The chain employs TRBV30 and TRBJ2-2, with D maybe TRBD2 (5 bases). The CDR3 sequence is 14 residues long. Between the trimmed V and J ends, which lost 0 bases and 7 bases, there was a span of 12 bases. In germline, CDR1 is GTSNPN, CDR2 SVGIG (reference sequence). CDR3 bases: TGTGCCTGGAGTGTCGTTCTAGCAGGCGGGGAGCTGTTTTTT. As protein: CAWSVVLAGGELFF.

This sequence joins TRBV7-9 and TRBJ1-2, with D possibly matching TRBD1 (5 bases). CDR3 length equals 13 residues. V lost 5 bases and J 4 bases, leaving 11 bases between the germline ends. Germline V CDR1 and CDR2: SEHNR, FQNEAQ (reference sequence). This chain's CDR3 is CASSPRDSYGYTF. CDR3 in DNA: TGTGCCAGCAGCCCCCGTGACAGCTATGGCTACACCTTC.

This chain joins TRBV19 and TRBJ2-2, with D perhaps TRBD2 (5 bases). Looked up from germline, CDR1 is LNHDA and CDR2 is SQIVND (reference sequence). CDR3 length: 15 amino acids. Trimming took off 1 base at V and 0 bases at J, with 6 bases between the two ends. In nucleotides, the CDR3 is TGTGCCAGTAGTATAGGGGGAGCGAACACCGGGGAGCTGTTTTTT. This encodes CASSIGGANTGELFF.

J is TRBJ2-1 and V is TRBV13; D perhaps matches TRBD2 (6 bases). V lost 5 bases and J lost 8, with 13 bases in between. Germline lookup yields CDR1 PRHDT and CDR2 FYEKMQ (reference sequence). The CDR3 length is 13 residues. The CDR3: CASSALLADEQFF. The DNA of the CDR3 is TGTGCCAGCAGCGCCTTACTAGCCGATGAGCAGTTCTTC.

This clone appeared once. The chain links TRBV4-1 to TRBJ2-5; D gene ambiguous. Germline-derived CDR1 and CDR2 are MGHRA and YSYEKL. CDR3 length: 13 amino acids. The ends were cut back, 5 bases at V and 5 bases at J, with 12 bases in the middle. The CDR3 coding sequence is TGCGCCAGCAGCGAAGGGCCCGGGGAGACCCAGTACTTC. Residues: CASSEGPGETQYF.

In its sample, this clone was seen a few times. The chain is built from TRBV5-1 and TRBJ2-7; D remains unclear. V lost 2 bases to trimming and J lost 6 bases, with 18 bases between them. The CDR3 runs to 15 residues. Germline V gene lookup returns CDR1 SGHRS and CDR2 YFSETQ. The CDR3 spells CASSFGNARTGEQYF. The CDR3, as DNA: TGCGCCAGCAGCTTCGGCAATGCCAGGACGGGCGAGCAGTACTTC.

The chain combines TRBV5-1 with TRBJ1-1; D not certain. Germline V gene data show CDR1 as SGHRS and CDR2 as YFSETQ. The CDR3 spans 13 residues. V was cut by 6 bases and J by 2 bases, with 11 bases left in between. Here the CDR3 DNA reads TGCGCCAGCACGCAGGACTTTAACACTGAAGCTTTCTTT. Translation: CASTQDFNTEAFF. The full variable domain, with the rest looked up from reference TRBV5-1 and TRBJ1-1, is KAGVTQTPRYLIKTRGQQVTLSCSPISGHRSVSWYQQTPGQGLQFLFEYFSETQRNKGNFPGRFSGRQFSNSRSEMNVSTLELGDSALYLCASTQDFNTEAFFGQGTRLTVV.

The rearrangement joins TRBV2 to TRBJ1-4; no firm D call. Trimming took 4 bases from V and 6 from J, leaving 3 bases between them. This CDR3 has 11 amino acids. From germline, CDR1 is SNHLY and CDR2 FYNNEI. In DNA, the CDR3 is TGTGCCAGCAGTGTCTATGAAAAACTGTTTTTT. The encoded protein is CASSVYEKLFF.

The chain recombines TRBV10-2 with TRBJ1-2; D not resolved. The CDR3 sequence is 13 residues long. Trimming took 3 bases from V and 6 from J, leaving 11 bases between them. The germline CDR1 and CDR2 sequences are WSHSY and SAAADI. The CDR3 is CASSEEGLDGYTF. The CDR3 DNA sequence: TGCGCCAGCAGTGAAGAGGGTTTGGATGGCTACACCTTC.

This rearrangement joins TRBV11-2 to TRBJ1-2; D unclear. The germline V gene encodes CDR1 SGHAT and CDR2 FQNNGV. CDR3 length: 13 residues. The V end lost 0 bases, the J end lost 5 bases, and 7 bases lay between the germline ends. For the CDR3, the DNA is TGTGCCAGCAGCTTAGATCTACGATATGGCTACACCTTC. Residues: CASSLDLRYGYTF.

CDR3 sequence reads: CASSGSHKAREGNEQFF. DNA of the CDR3: TGCGCCAGCAGTGGGTCCCACAAGGCGCGGGAGGGCAATGAGCAGTTCTTC. This chain links TRBV10-1 with TRBJ2-1; 9 bases line up with TRBD2. The germline V gene has CDR1 WNHNN and CDR2 SYGVQD (reference sequence). The J segment lost 6 bases and the V segment lost 4 bases, leaving 13 bases of the junction unmatched. This CDR3 spans 17 amino acids.

The chain carries TRBV10-3 and TRBJ2-7; 7 positions agree with TRBD1. CDR1 and CDR2 (germline): ENHRY, SYGVKD. The CDR3 contains 13 residues. V gave up 7 bases and J gave up 3 bases; unmatched junction bases: 6. The CDR3 DNA follows: TGTGCCATCACGGAGGCAGGGGGCTACGAGCAGTACTTC. Protein: CAITEAGGYEQYF.

This clone was picked up a small number of times. In nucleotides, the CDR3 is TGTGCCAGCACTCCGACCCTTATGAACACTGAAGCTTTCTTT. Translating it yields CASTPTLMNTEAFF. The chain joins TRBV2 to TRBJ1-1; D ambiguous. V was trimmed by 7 bases and J by 0 bases, leaving 12 bases between them. Per the germline V gene, CDR1 is SNHLY and CDR2 is FYNNEI. The CDR3 extends over 14 amino acids.

The chain combines TRBV2 with TRBJ2-3, with D unclear. This CDR3 is 15 amino acids long. Germline V CDR1 and CDR2: SNHLY, FYNNEI. Trimming pared 6 bases from V and 2 bases from J, leaving 15 bases between. In DNA, the CDR3 is TGTGCCAGCAGCCACTATGACCCTAACACAGATACGCAGTATTTT. Translating it yields CASSHYDPNTDTQYF.

This rearrangement joins TRBV28 to TRBJ2-7; 9 bases map to TRBD2. V was pared by 6 bases and J by 6 bases, with 12 bases of the junction left unmatched. The germline gives CDR1 MDHEN, CDR2 SYDVKM. CDR3 length equals 15 residues. The DNA of the CDR3 is TGTGCCAGCAGATCCGGGACTAGCCTTATCGGCGAGCAGTACTTC. This sequence encodes CASRSGTSLIGEQYF.